In its sample, the clone carrying this TCR beta chain was seen once. What it binds is not known. This record belongs to a study of cytomegalovirus exposure and HLA in healthy donors. Findings and limits, study-wide: One later analysis, an examination of the 100 to 150 validation repertoires, found that first-cohort TCR clusters tended to co-occur in them. A list of around 160 TCR beta chains associated with cytomegalovirus was given.

Germline assignment: CDR1 MDHEN and CDR2 SYDVKM. The CDR3 runs to 14 residues. The V gene lost 6 bases and the J gene lost 1 base, with 12 bases spanning the gap. TCRdb's table, derived via immunoSEQ multiplex PCR, lists solely in-frame clones and lacks some. The sample lists 150,000 to 200,000 clones, less than 90% occurring once. The TCR comes from a man aged 30 to 45 in good health and CMV-seropositive. The J gene is TRBJ1-1, the V gene TRBV28; a possible D gene is TRBD1 (6 bases). The sequenced material came from PBMCs. The CDR3: CASRLRTENTEAFF. In DNA form, the CDR3 reads TGTGCCAGCAGACTAAGGACAGAGAACACTGAAGCTTTCTTT. Combining the CDR3 with reference TRBV28 and TRBJ1-1 gives the whole variable domain DVKVTQSSRYLVKRTGEKVFLECVQDMDHENMFWYRQDPGLGLRLIYFSYDVKMKEKGDIPEGYSVSREKKERFSLILESASTNQTSMYLCASRLRTENTEAFFGQGTRLTVV.